The T cell receptor (beta chain) described here comes from a study of T cell responses to AZD1222 COVID-19 vaccine. Broader study findings: Repertoire sampling occurred only after the peak T cell response. The reported proportion of spike-specific TCRs targeting unmutated variant regions was nearly half.

For this clone: Its antigen is currently unknown.

This CDR3 is 15 amino acids long. V lost 3 bases, J lost 2 bases, and 6 bases stayed unmatched. Germline V gene sequence: CDR1 SGDLS, CDR2 YYNGEE. Some clones are missing from TCRdb's copy, which holds only in-frame ones; the method was immunoSEQ multiplex PCR. This sample has around 100,000 clones; around nine tenths occur once, and the top ten carry about 16%. Sequencing was performed on peripheral blood, taken on day 0 of AZD1222 vaccination. This receptor was obtained from an adult in good health. This chain joins TRBV9 and TRBJ2-3, with 7 bases aligning to TRBD2. This chain's CDR3 is CASSGTGTTTDTQYF. The CDR3 DNA sequence: TGTGCCAGCAGCGGGACCGGGACTACCACAGATACGCAGTATTTT.